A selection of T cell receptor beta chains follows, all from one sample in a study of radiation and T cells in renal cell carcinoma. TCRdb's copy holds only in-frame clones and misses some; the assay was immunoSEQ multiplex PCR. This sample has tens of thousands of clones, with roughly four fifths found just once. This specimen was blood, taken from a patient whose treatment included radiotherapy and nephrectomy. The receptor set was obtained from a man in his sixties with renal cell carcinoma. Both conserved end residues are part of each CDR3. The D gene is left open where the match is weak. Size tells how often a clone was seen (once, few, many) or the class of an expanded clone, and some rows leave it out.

TGTGCCAGCAATGAAAACAGGGCCGCGAACACTGAAGCTTTCTTT,CASNENRAANTEAFF,TRBJ1-1,NA,TRBV5-5,NA
TGTGCCAGCATCGGGAAGTCGGGCTCCTACAATGAGCAGTTCTTC,CASIGKSGSYNEQFF,TRBJ2-1,once,TRBV2,NA
TGTGCCAGCAGGCATCAGGGACAGAGCAATCAGCCCCAGCATTTT,CASRHQGQSNQPQHF,TRBJ1-5,NA,TRBV28,TRBD1
TGCAGCGTTGGGGGCCGAGGAGTGGGCACTGAAGCTTTCTTT,CSVGGRGVGTEAFF,TRBJ1-1,few,TRBV29-1,NA
TGTGCCTGGAGTTCAGAGGCGGATGGCTACACCTTC,CAWSSEADGYTF,TRBJ1-2,NA,TRBV30,NA
TGTGCCAGCAGTGAGGGGACAGGGTATTACAATGAGCAGTTCTTC,CASSEGTGYYNEQFF,TRBJ2-1,NA,TRBV2,TRBD1
TGCAGTGCTAGCCGCTATTACGAGCAGTACTTC,CSASRYYEQYF,TRBJ2-7,NA,TRBV20-1,NA
TGTGCCAGCAGCGTAGGCCGGACGGGGGGTTTAAACATTCAGTACTTC,CASSVGRTGGLNIQYF,TRBJ2-4,NA,TRBV9,TRBD2
TGCGCCAGCAGCTTGGATGGACAGGGGGGCACTGAAGCTTTCTTT,CASSLDGQGGTEAFF,TRBJ1-1,NA,TRBV5-1,TRBD1
TGTGCCAGCAGCCAAGTGGGGACTAGCGGCCGCGGCCGTGAGCAGTTCTTC,CASSQVGTSGRGREQFF,TRBJ2-1,NA,TRBV14,TRBD2
TGTGCCAGCAGCTTAAATCACCTTGGGGAGCTGTTTTTT,CASSLNHLGELFF,TRBJ2-2,NA,TRBV11-2,NA
TGCGCCAGCAGCCAAGATCAGGGGTTTGAAAACACCATATATTTT,CASSQDQGFENTIYF,TRBJ1-3,NA,TRBV4-1,NA
TGTGCCAGCAGTCCCTCGACAGGGGGCGCGGGCGGGGAGCTGTTTTTT,CASSPSTGGAGGELFF,TRBJ2-2,once,TRBV27,TRBD1
TGTGCCAGCAGCCAAGGGGGGCAGACCACGGGCTACACCTTC,CASSQGGQTTGYTF,TRBJ1-2,NA,TRBV7-3,NA
TGTGCCATCAGTGAGTCGGGGGGTGGCGGAAATCAGCCCCAGCATTTT,CAISESGGGGNQPQHF,TRBJ1-5,NA,TRBV10-3,NA
TGTGCCAGCAGCTCGGACAGTTACGAGCAGTACTTC,CASSSDSYEQYF,TRBJ2-7,NA,TRBV5-4,NA
TGTGCCAGCAGTTTTTTCTCGCTTGGGCAGGGGAAATCTTATGGCTACACCTTC,CASSFFSLGQGKSYGYTF,TRBJ1-2,NA,TRBV28,NA
TGTGCCAGCAGCCGACAGGAGGGCGCAGATACGCAGTATTTT,CASSRQEGADTQYF,TRBJ2-3,NA,TRBV6-5,NA
TGTGCCAGCAGCCGAGACGGACAGGGGGCGAACGAGCAGTACTTC,CASSRDGQGANEQYF,TRBJ2-7,NA,TRBV9,TRBD1
TGTGCCAGCAGAGGAGGCATCCAAGGGGATACGCAGTATTTT,CASRGGIQGDTQYF,TRBJ2-3,NA,TRBV2,NA
TGCGCCAGCAGTGATACGGGACTAGCGGGAGCTGGTGAGCAGTTCTTC,CASSDTGLAGAGEQFF,TRBJ2-1,NA,TRBV10-1,TRBD2
TGCGCCAGCAGCTTGGGGCAGAGCACTGAAGCTTTCTTT,CASSLGQSTEAFF,TRBJ1-1,few,TRBV5-1,NA
TGTGCCAGCAGTTTTATGAGGAGACGCTACACCTTC,CASSFMRRRYTF,TRBJ1-2,NA,TRBV28,NA
TGTGCCAGCAGCGTCGCGGGACTAGCGGGATTCTACTCTGGGGCCAACGTCCTGACTTTC,CASSVAGLAGFYSGANVLTF,TRBJ2-6,NA,TRBV5-4,TRBD2
TGTGCCAGCAGTGAAGTTCGCGGGACCAATGAGCAGTTCTTC,CASSEVRGTNEQFF,TRBJ2-1,NA,TRBV2,NA
TGTGCCAGCAGTCAGCGGGGTAGCTCCTACAATGAGCAGTTCTTC,CASSQRGSSYNEQFF,TRBJ2-1,NA,TRBV5-8,TRBD2
TGTGCCAGCAGCGTCCAGGGGGAAGAAGCTAACTATGGCTACACCTTC,CASSVQGEEANYGYTF,TRBJ1-2,NA,TRBV5-4,TRBD1
TGTGCCAGCAGCTTATCCTGGGACCGGAGCTCCTACGAGCAGTACTTC,CASSLSWDRSSYEQYF,TRBJ2-7,NA,TRBV5-5,NA
TGTGCCAGCAGCGTAGCGCCCCTTACCGGGACTAGCGGGAGCACCAGGTCCTACAATGAGCAGTTCTTC,CASSVAPLTGTSGSTRSYNEQFF,TRBJ2-1,NA,TRBV9,TRBD2
TGCGCCAGCAGCCAAGAGGACAGGACAACCTACGAGCAGTACTTC,CASSQEDRTTYEQYF,TRBJ2-7,once,TRBV4-1,TRBD1
TGTGCCAGTAGGGGACTAGCGGGAGGGACAGATACGCAGTATTTT,CASRGLAGGTDTQYF,TRBJ2-3,once,TRBV19,TRBD2
TGCAGCGTTGAAGTAACCGGGACTAGGAGGGGAGAGACCCAGTACTTC,CSVEVTGTRRGETQYF,TRBJ2-5,NA,TRBV29-1,TRBD2
TGTGCCAGTAGTTGGGACCTGTCGAGCAATCAGCCCCAGCATTTT,CASSWDLSSNQPQHF,TRBJ1-5,few,TRBV19,NA
TGTGCCAGCAGCTTATCAACAGATACGCAGTATTTT,CASSLSTDTQYF,TRBJ2-3,NA,TRBV5-4,NA
TGTGCCTGGACCTTTGAGGGAGGGCCTGGCGAGCAGTACTTC,CAWTFEGGPGEQYF,TRBJ2-7,NA,TRBV30,TRBD2
TGTGCCAGCAGTTTAACGAAGCATACGCAGTATTTT,CASSLTKHTQYF,TRBJ2-3,NA,TRBV28,NA
TGCGCCAGCAGCCCGGGACAGGGGGTCGACAATGAGCAGTTCTTC,CASSPGQGVDNEQFF,TRBJ2-1,NA,TRBV4-1,TRBD1